The 7 T cell receptor beta chains below all came from one sample that was sequenced in a study of technical replicates of blood from a few donors. TCRdb's copy holds only in-frame clones and misses some; the assay was immunoSEQ multiplex PCR. The repertoire holds 67,000 or so clones, with roughly 92% as singletons. The sample taken for sequencing was T cells isolated from PBMCs. The receptors derive from a human donor in good health.

The rearrangement links TRBV28 to TRBJ2-3; 9 bases are a match to TRBD2. The J segment lost 0 bases and the V segment lost 6 bases, leaving 4 bases of the junction unmatched. Looked up from germline, CDR1 is MDHEN and CDR2 is SYDVKM. The CDR3 consists of 15 residues. This chain's CDR3 is CASSRLAASTDTQYF. The DNA of the CDR3 is TGTGCCAGCAGCCGACTAGCGGCTAGCACAGATACGCAGTATTTT. Combining the CDR3 with reference TRBV28 and TRBJ2-3 gives the whole variable domain DVKVTQSSRYLVKRTGEKVFLECVQDMDHENMFWYRQDPGLGLRLIYFSYDVKMKEKGDIPEGYSVSREKKERFSLILESASTNQTSMYLCASSRLAASTDTQYFGPGTRLTVL.

The chain combines TRBV7-8 with TRBJ1-4, with TRBD1 as a possible D gene (5 bases). Per germline, CDR1 SGHVS and CDR2 FQNEAQ. The ends were cut back, 5 bases at V and 0 bases at J, with 10 bases in the middle. The CDR3 length is 15 residues. CDR3 nucleotides: TGTGCCAGCAGCCGGGGACTAGCAACTAATGAAAAACTGTTTTTT. Its translation is CASSRGLATNEKLFF.

The rearrangement joins TRBV6-5 to TRBJ1-2; possible D gene TRBD1, 5 bases. Deletions cut 4 bases from V and 5 bases from J, with 17 bases between. CDR1 MNHEY and CDR2 SVGAGI come from the germline V gene. The CDR3 is 15 residues long. The CDR3 DNA sequence: TGTGCCAGCAGTTTAGCGGGGCCTTCCTGGTATGGCTACACCTTC. This encodes CASSLAGPSWYGYTF.

This chain uses TRBV14 with TRBJ2-7, with TRBD2 identical over 10 bases. This CDR3 has 16 amino acids. CDR1 and CDR2 from the germline V gene are SGHDN and FVKESK. Losses at the gene ends were 3 bases for V and 5 bases for J; bases not matched to a gene: 10. The CDR3 DNA follows: TGTGCCAGCAGCCAGCCTAGCGGGAGATCTGGCCACGAGCAGTACTTC. Its protein is CASSQPSGRSGHEQYF.

This rearrangement joins TRBV30 to TRBJ1-5, with D perhaps TRBD1 (5 bases). Trimming removed 8 bases at V and 0 bases at J, with 8 bases between. CDR3 length: 12 amino acids. Germline-derived CDR1 and CDR2 are GTSNPN and SVGIG (reference sequence). DNA of the CDR3: TGTGCCCCGACAGATAGCAATCAGCCCCAGCATTTT. It codes for CAPTDSNQPQHF.

The table lists this clone with a few counts. The chain uses TRBV4-3 and TRBJ1-1; weak D call: TRBD1 (6 bases). Germline assignment: CDR1 LGHNA and CDR2 YSLEER. Trimming shortened V by 4 bases and J by 1 base, and 10 bases separated the two germline ends. The CDR3 totals 14 residues. The CDR3 region is CASSLDRRNTEAFF. The CDR3 coding sequence is TGCGCCAGCAGCCTGGACAGAAGGAACACTGAAGCTTTCTTT.

This chain uses TRBV20-1 with TRBJ2-5; no reliable D call. The CDR3 sequence is 10 residues long. Trimming took off 2 bases at V and 5 bases at J, with 3 bases between the two ends. The germline gives CDR1 DFQATT, CDR2 SNEGSKA (reference sequence). The CDR3 loop is CSARSETQYF. The CDR3 DNA follows: TGCAGTGCTAGATCGGAGACCCAGTACTTC.